These T cell receptor beta chains were read from a single sample in a study of blood T cells in healthy people across ages. TCRdb re-called the 5' RACE reads with MiXCR, one entry per CDR3 protein. Among about 1,600,000 distinct CDR3 sequences, around 42% were seen once, and the ten largest hold approximately 7.9%. The sequenced material came from blood. These receptors originate from a woman aged 18-29 years in good health. Each CDR3 is given with its conserved first and last residue. The D gene is left open where the match is weak. Size is stated for part of the rows, as once, few or many counts, or as a class when the clone is expanded.

d_gene,j_gene,abundance,v_gene,CDR3nt,CDR3aa
NA,TRBJ2-7,NA,TRBV29-1,TGCAGCGTCGGGCTCCCAAACTCCTACGAGCAGTACTTC,CSVGLPNSYEQYF
NA,TRBJ2-1,few,TRBV5-1,TGCGCCAGCAGCTTGGGGCCGAAAAAATACAATGAGCAGTTCTTC,CASSLGPKKYNEQFF
TRBD2,TRBJ2-3,NA,TRBV7-3,TGTGCCGGCAGCCTGGCTAGCGGGGGGGAAGATACGCAGTATTTT,CAGSLASGGEDTQYF
TRBD2,TRBJ2-1,NA,TRBV20-1,TGCGGTGCTTCGGGACTAGCGGGAGTGGGCTATGAGCAGTTCTTC,CGASGLAGVGYEQFF
NA,TRBJ1-1,NA,TRBV7-2,TGTGCCAGCAAAGGGAATTGGAACACTGAAGCTTTCTTT,CASKGNWNTEAFF
NA,TRBJ2-5,NA,TRBV12-3/TRBV12-4,TGTGCCAGCAGTTTGTACGGGACCCAGTACTTC,CASSLYGTQYF
TRBD1,TRBJ1-1,NA,TRBV18,TGTGCCAGCTCATCACAGGGGACGGAGAACACTGAAGCTTTCTTT,CASSSQGTENTEAFF
NA,TRBJ2-2,NA,TRBV15,TGTGCCACCAGCAGAGATCAGCTGGGGCAGGGAAGGACCGGGGAGCTGTTTTTT,CATSRDQLGQGRTGELFF
TRBD1,TRBJ1-4,NA,TRBV4-1,TGCGCCAGCAGCCAAGATCAGGGGACAGTGGAAAAACTGTTTTTT,CASSQDQGTVEKLFF
TRBD2,TRBJ2-1,few,TRBV20-1,TGCAGTGCAACGAGTACTAGCGCGGACAATGAGCAGTTCTTC,CSATSTSADNEQFF
TRBD2,TRBJ2-5,NA,TRBV6-1,TGTGCCAGCAGTCAGGGACTAGCGGGAGGTATTGAGACCCAGTACTTC,CASSQGLAGGIETQYF
TRBD2,TRBJ2-1,few,TRBV11-2,TGTGCCAGCAGCTTAAGGGGGGGGACTAGCGGGAGATCTTGGCATGAGCAGTTCTTC,CASSLRGGTSGRSWHEQFF
NA,TRBJ2-7,NA,TRBV20-1,TGCAGTGCTACGGCCTCCTACGAGCAGTACTTC,CSATASYEQYF
NA,TRBJ2-1,NA,TRBV7-9,TGTGCCAGCAGCTTAATACCCCTGGGGGAGACCCAGTTCTTC,CASSLIPLGETQFF
TRBD2,TRBJ2-3,NA,TRBV9,TGTGCCAGCAGCGGAGGACCCGGGACTAACTCCACAGATACGCAGTATTTT,CASSGGPGTNSTDTQYF
NA,TRBJ2-1,NA,TRBV3-1,TGTGCCAGCAGCCAAGGACAGGGGAGGGGTGAGCAGTTCTTC,CASSQGQGRGEQFF
TRBD1,TRBJ1-4,few,TRBV27,TGTGCCAGCAGTCAAAGATCAGGGGGCTTTAATGAAAAACTGTTTTTT,CASSQRSGGFNEKLFF
TRBD2,TRBJ2-5,NA,TRBV6-5,TGTGCCAGCCCTTTCCGAGGCGGGAGGGCCGATCCTGAGCAGTACTTC,CASPFRGGRADPEQYF
NA,TRBJ1-2,NA,TRBV5-6,TGTGCCAGCAGCTTAAGGCTCAACCCCACCTATGGCTACACCTTC,CASSLRLNPTYGYTF